This T cell receptor (beta chain) is drawn from a study of early T cells in non-severe SARS-CoV-2 infection. Study information: The authors sequenced bulk RNA from unsorted whole blood, leaving chains unpaired. Notes on the study in general: VDJdb matching skewed toward anti-spike CD8 responses, missing private and CD4 specificities.

V lost 4 bases to trimming and J lost 4 bases; unmatched junction nucleotides: 9. This CDR3 has 15 amino acids. This clonotype was recorded many times. Its antigen is not identified. Unique molecular identifiers were added to individual cDNA molecules. In TCRdb, the 5' RACE reads were re-called with MiXCR into one record per CDR3 protein. Among about 70,000 distinct CDR3 sequences listed, 3.5% to 6% were seen once. This clonotype was sampled from an adult who was a healthcare worker with PCR-confirmed SARS-CoV-2 infection or an uninfected control (not recorded which). The donor label of this sample is uncertain. The V gene is TRBV12-3 or TRBV12-4, the J gene TRBJ1-1, with TRBD1 matching 7 bases. The input for sequencing was whole blood, taken at baseline. CDR3 coding DNA: TGTGCCAGCAGTTCCAGGGGGGGGTCTACCACTGAAGCTTTCTTT. Translation gives CASSSRGGSTTEAFF.